This T cell receptor beta chain was observed in a study of siplizumab effects on memory and regulatory T cells. General observations from the study: Naive or memory phenotype was unassignable for roughly 75-97% of proliferating CD4+ or CD8+ clones. Suppressive capability of dividing Tregs from siplizumab cultures went unverified.

A few counts support this clone. What it binds is unknown. Roughly 10^5 TCR templates per sample were sequenced. Profiling relied on immunoSEQ multiplex PCR, and the TCRdb table lists in-frame clones only, not all of them. The sample yields 95,000 to 110,000 clones, over 90% seen once. The sequence was collected from a human donor in good health. The sample consisted of Tregs sorted from blood.

For the CDR3, the DNA is TGTGCCAGCAGCTTGGGACAGGGGAACACTGAAGCTTTCTTT. It codes for CASSLGQGNTEAFF. This chain connects TRBV11-3 to TRBJ1-1, with 9 bases lining up with TRBD1. Germline V gene sequence: CDR1 SGHNT, CDR2 YENEEA. With 3 bases clipped from V and 1 base from J, the junction kept 0 bases outside the gene matches. The CDR3 extends over 14 amino acids. Full variable domain (remainder filled in from reference TRBV11-3 and TRBJ1-1): EAGVVQSPRYKIIEKKQPVAFWCNPISGHNTLYWYLQNLGQGPELLIRYENEEAVDDSQLPKDRFSAERLKGVDSTLKIQPAELGDSAVYLCASSLGQGNTEAFFGQGTRLTVV.